This TCR beta chain was found in a study of CD8 T cells in Susac syndrome (dated by TCRdb to the late 2010s). Study-wide context: Among the Susac syndrome patients who were sequenced, clinically active disease was present in five or six and clinical remission was observed in fewer than 10. At blood withdrawal, Susac syndrome patients were either therapy-naive, taking corticosteroids (in some cases with IVIg as well), or taking IVIg alone. Whether CD8+ T cell activation and differentiation in Susac syndrome was antigen driven was tested using repertoire sequencing. Study-wide conclusions, independent of this receptor: The number of individuals in the TCR sequencing and HLA analysis was recognized as being relatively small. In patients with Susac syndrome, the CD4+ T cell repertoire showed no detectable clonal expansion.

Cut back by 2 bases and 7 bases, the V and J ends lie 14 bases apart. Sequences SQVTM (CDR1) and ANQGSEA (CDR2) are obtained from the germline V gene. The CDR3 numbers 14 residues from cysteine through phenylalanine. Only the CDR3 region is kept as DNA, spanning 42 bases read in frame from base 1. High-throughput TCR beta sequencing profiled peripheral blood CD8+ and CD4+ T cells from healthy donors, Susac syndrome patients and multiple sclerosis patients. Susac syndrome patients met recently defined diagnostic criteria for definite or probable disease. Bulk CD8+ and CD4+ T cells were purified magnetically by negative isolation, whereas CD8+ TEMRA cells were enriched by FACS. Blood was drawn into EDTA tubes, processed within 24 hours, and PBMCs were isolated by density gradient centrifugation. PBMCs destined for TCR sequencing were cryopreserved in liquid nitrogen and later thawed in a 37 °C water bath. A purity of at least 90% was achieved for sorted or isolated CD4+, CD8+ and CD8+ TEMRA cells.

RNA was extracted with the RNeasy kit and 0.5 to 1 ug was reverse transcribed using random hexamers. TCR beta CDR3 regions were amplified with the immunoSEQ multiplex PCR assay covering 54 Vbeta and 13 Jbeta segments. PCR amplification bias was corrected using a synthetic template baseline for primer optimization and computational correction. Turning to the authors' computational methods: Reads were annotated to V, D and J genes according to IMGT and were analyzed with immunoSEQ Analyzer, with only productive sequences retained. Clonality was computed as one minus Shannon entropy normalized by log2 of the number of productive unique sequences. Public and private clones were assessed among the 100 most prevalent clones of each patient and control. Clones were defined as Susac-specific if absent from the healthy and MS cohorts, from 1052 published viral clones and from other ImmuneACCESS disease sequences. TCRdb itself trimmed the public reads at Q25 with fastp, ran MiXCR and retained productive beta chains. All rows with the same CDR3 protein become a single entry with the most common DNA and genes. None of the V and J calls come from the authors' own analysis; TCRdb made them. This sample is represented by more than 150,000 distinct CDR3 sequences; approximately 95% of them were singletons. The ten most abundant clones make up about 0.16% of the sample.

Of note for this clonotype: What antigen it recognizes has not been identified. There are no base qualities to consult, and no much larger clone falls within one base.

This chain is built from TRBV29-1 and TRBJ1-4; the D gene is possibly TRBD1, with 6 bases matching. Sequencing was performed on CD4+ T cells from PBMCs. This receptor was obtained from a human donor with Susac syndrome. The DNA is TGCAGCGTTGAAAAGCGGGGGGCGGCTGAAAAACTGTTTTTT. Translation gives CSVEKRGAAEKLFF.